Reported below is one T cell receptor (beta chain). Germline V gene lookup returns CDR1 DFQATT and CDR2 SNEGSKA (reference sequence). CDR3 size: 10 residues. V lost 5 bases and J 6 bases, leaving 7 bases between the germline ends. This record comes from a study of shared T cell receptors in the human thymus. Assay: immunoSEQ multiplex PCR; the TCRdb copy retains only in-frame clones and omits some. Of hundreds of thousands of clones detected, 70% to 90% appear once; the ten largest clones hold about 0.01%. A further study also used this sample, focusing on human thymus T cells.

This chain joins TRBV20-1 and TRBJ1-2; no clear D gene. Sample: thymocytes. The source is a boy under two years old with a congenital heart defect. The CDR3 reads CSAPVHGYTF. CDR3 DNA sequence: TGCAGTGCTCCAGTCCATGGCTACACCTTC.